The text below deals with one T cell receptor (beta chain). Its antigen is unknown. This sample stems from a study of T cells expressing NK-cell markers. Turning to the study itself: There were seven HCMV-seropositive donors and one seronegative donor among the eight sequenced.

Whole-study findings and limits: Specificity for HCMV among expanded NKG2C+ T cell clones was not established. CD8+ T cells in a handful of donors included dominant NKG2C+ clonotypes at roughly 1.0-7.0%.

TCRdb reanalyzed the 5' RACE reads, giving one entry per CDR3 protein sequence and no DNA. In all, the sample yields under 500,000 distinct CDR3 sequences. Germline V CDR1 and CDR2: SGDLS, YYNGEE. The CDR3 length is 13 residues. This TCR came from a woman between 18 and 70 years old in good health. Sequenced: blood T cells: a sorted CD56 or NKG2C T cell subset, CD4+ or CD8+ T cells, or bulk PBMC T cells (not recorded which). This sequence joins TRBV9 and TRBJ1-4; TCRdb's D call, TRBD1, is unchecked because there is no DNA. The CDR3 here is CASSEGGGEKLFF.